The T cell receptor (beta chain) described here comes from a study of post-analysis software for immune sequencing data (dated by TCRdb to 2013 to 2016). About the full investigation: Relapsing-remitting, secondary progressive and progressive-relapsing multiple sclerosis were recorded as disease courses, and subtype annotation was lacking for some patients. The patient repertoires were compared against 11 previously published healthy control repertoires obtained from donors aged roughly 6 to 28 years. A subset of samples was prepared in parallel using single-end sample barcoding, then pooled and co-amplified after Illumina adapter ligation. General conclusions and limits of the study: The control group was slightly older than the multiple sclerosis patient group. Direct clustering with F measure revealed strong co-clustering of samples prepared in the same batch, which led to a batch-effect correction. Patients showed significantly higher frequencies than controls for five TRBV segments, among them TRBV5-6, TRBV5-1 and TRBV20-1. Normalized Chao1 diversity was significantly lower in multiple sclerosis patients than controls, suggesting substantial peripheral T-cell clonal expansion.

A single count supports this clonotype. It lacks a known antigen. Per-base quality was not reported, and no clone a single base away is much larger than it. The V and J ends are trimmed by 1 base and 0 bases, leaving 16 bases between them. The CDR1 and CDR2 encoded by the germline V gene (reference sequence) are SEHNR and FQNEAQ. Including cysteine and phenylalanine, the CDR3 has 18 amino acids. CDR3 DNA is the only sequence kept; it has 54 bases, read in frame from the first base. To demonstrate the VDJtools post-analysis software, the study profiled TCR beta repertoires from the peripheral blood of about a dozen young patients with multiple sclerosis. Multiple sclerosis patients were children and adolescents aged roughly 6 to 17 years. Libraries were built with PCR. The sample was run on an Illumina HiSeq 2500. Unique molecular identifiers were incorporated into TCR beta cDNA libraries to reduce PCR and sequencing biases. Per 1 to 10 million input T cells, roughly 0.5 million cDNA molecules were obtained, such that each molecule approximated one T cell. The patient libraries were prepared and sequenced with the same protocol used for the earlier healthy control dataset. Within a given batch, samples were prepared together, multiplexed and sequenced on the same HiSeq lane. Under the source paper's analysis protocol: MIGEC was used to process the raw barcoded reads, and molecular identifier groups with only a single read were discarded before consensus assembly and CDR3 extraction. VDJtools was used for post-analysis of the clonotype tables, with diversity normalized by down-sampling every dataset to the smallest sample size. To correct batch-related cross-sample contamination, repertoire overlap clustering matched CDR3 amino acid sequences but not nucleotide sequences. The public reads were run again by TCRdb, first through fastp at Q25 and then through MiXCR, and only productive beta chains were kept. Each entry is one CDR3 protein sequence, shown with its most common DNA and genes. The V and J calls shown here were made by TCRdb, not taken from the authors' results. Here the sample has 600,000 to 750,000 distinct CDR3 sequences; around 64% occur a single time. The ten top clones hold about 11% of the sample.

The sequence joins TRBV7-9 to TRBJ2-1; the D gene is possibly TRBD1, with 5 bases matching. This sequence was found in a girl aged 2 to 10 with multiple sclerosis. The sequencing sample was made of blood. CDR3 reads: CASSLVYRNFSSYNEQFF. The DNA reads TGTGCCAGCAGCTTAGTTTACAGGAACTTTAGCTCCTACAATGAGCAGTTCTTC.